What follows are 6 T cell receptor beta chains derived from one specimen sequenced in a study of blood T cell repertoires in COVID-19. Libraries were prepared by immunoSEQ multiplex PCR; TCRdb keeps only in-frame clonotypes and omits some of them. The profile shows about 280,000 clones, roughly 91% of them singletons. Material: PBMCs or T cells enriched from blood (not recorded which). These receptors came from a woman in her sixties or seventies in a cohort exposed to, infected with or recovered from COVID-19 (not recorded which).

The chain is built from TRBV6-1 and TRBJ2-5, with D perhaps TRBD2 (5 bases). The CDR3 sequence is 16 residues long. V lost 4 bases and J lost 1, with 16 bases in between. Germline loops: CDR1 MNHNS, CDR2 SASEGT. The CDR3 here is CASSGGARVFQETQYF. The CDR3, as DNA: TGTGCCAGCAGTGGAGGAGCGAGGGTATTCCAAGAGACCCAGTACTTC.

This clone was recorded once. CDR3 in amino acids: CASSQRTGQETQYF. The CDR3 coding sequence is TGTGCCAGCAGCCAAAGGACAGGGCAAGAGACCCAGTACTTC. The chain uses TRBV16 and TRBJ2-5, with 8 bases aligning to TRBD1. The CDR3 runs to 14 residues. With V trimmed by 2 bases and J by 2 bases, 1 base remained unmatched. The V gene's germline CDR1 is KGHSY and CDR2 FQNENV.

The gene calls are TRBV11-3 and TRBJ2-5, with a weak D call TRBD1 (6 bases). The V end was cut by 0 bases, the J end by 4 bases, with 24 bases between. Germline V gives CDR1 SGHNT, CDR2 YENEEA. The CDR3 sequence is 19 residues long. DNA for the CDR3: TGTGCCAGCAGCTTAGATCCCCCGGGACACCCGGACCGGGTAGAGACCCAGTACTTC. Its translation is CASSLDPPGHPDRVETQYF.

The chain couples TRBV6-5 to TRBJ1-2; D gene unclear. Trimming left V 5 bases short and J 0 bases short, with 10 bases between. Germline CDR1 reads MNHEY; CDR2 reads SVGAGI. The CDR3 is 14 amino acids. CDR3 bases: TGTGCCAGCAGTCCAGACACATCTAACTATGGCTACACCTTC. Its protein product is CASSPDTSNYGYTF.

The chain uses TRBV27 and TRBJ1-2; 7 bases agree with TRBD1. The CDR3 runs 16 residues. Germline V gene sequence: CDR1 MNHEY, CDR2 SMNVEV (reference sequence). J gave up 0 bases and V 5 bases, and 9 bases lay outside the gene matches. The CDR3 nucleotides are TGTGCCAGCAGTCCAGACAGGGCCTTAGCTAACTATGGCTACACCTTC. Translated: CASSPDRALANYGYTF.

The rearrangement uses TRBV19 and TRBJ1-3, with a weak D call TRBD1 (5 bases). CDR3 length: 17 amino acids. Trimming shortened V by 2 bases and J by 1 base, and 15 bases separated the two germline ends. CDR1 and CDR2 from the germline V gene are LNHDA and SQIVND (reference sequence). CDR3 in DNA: TGTGCCAGTAGTATACCCCAGGGATTCGGATCTGGAAACACCATATATTTT. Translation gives CASSIPQGFGSGNTIYF.